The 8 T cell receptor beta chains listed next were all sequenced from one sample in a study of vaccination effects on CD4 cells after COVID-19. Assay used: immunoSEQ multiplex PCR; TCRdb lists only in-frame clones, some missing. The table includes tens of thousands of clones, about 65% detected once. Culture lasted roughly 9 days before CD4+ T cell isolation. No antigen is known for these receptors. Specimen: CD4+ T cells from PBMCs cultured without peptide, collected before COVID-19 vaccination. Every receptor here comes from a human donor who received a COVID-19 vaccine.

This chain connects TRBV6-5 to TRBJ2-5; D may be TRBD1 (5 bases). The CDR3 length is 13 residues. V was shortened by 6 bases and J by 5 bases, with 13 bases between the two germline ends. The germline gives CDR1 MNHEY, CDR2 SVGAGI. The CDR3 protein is CASRGQPGETQYF. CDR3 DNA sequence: TGTGCCAGCAGGGGCCAACCAGGGGAGACCCAGTACTTC.

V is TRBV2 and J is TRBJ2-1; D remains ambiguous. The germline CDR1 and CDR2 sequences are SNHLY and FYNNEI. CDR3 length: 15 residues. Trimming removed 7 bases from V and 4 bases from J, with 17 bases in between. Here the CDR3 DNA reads TGTGCCAGCACACTGACTCTGACCTTATACAATGAGCAGTTCTTC. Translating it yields CASTLTLTLYNEQFF.

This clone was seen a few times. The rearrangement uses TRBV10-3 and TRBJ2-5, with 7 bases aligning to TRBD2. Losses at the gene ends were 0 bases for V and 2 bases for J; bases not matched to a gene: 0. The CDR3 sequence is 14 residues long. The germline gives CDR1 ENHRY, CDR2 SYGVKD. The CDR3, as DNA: TGTGCCATCAGTGAGTCGGGGGGGCAAGAGACCCAGTACTTC. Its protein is CAISESGGQETQYF.

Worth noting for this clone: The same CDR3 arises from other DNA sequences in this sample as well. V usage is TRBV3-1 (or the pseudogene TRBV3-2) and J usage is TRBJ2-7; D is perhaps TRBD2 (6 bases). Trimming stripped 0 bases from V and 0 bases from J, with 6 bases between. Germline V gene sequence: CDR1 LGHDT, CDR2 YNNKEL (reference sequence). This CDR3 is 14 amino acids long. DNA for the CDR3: TGTGCCAGCAGCCAAGAGGGGGGCTCCTACGAGCAGTACTTC. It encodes CASSQEGGSYEQYF.

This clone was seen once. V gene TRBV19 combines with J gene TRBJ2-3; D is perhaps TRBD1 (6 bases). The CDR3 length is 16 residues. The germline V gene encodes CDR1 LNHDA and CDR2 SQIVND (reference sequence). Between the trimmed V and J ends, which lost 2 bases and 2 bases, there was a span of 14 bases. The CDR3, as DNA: TGTGCCAGTAGTATAAATGGACTGGGACACACAGATACGCAGTATTTT. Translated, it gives CASSINGLGHTDTQYF.

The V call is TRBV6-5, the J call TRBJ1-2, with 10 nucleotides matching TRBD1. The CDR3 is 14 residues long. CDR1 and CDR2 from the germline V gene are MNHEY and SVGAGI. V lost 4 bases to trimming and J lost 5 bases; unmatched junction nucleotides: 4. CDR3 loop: CASSLGQGKYGYTF. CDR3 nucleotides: TGTGCCAGCAGTTTGGGACAGGGGAAATATGGCTACACCTTC.

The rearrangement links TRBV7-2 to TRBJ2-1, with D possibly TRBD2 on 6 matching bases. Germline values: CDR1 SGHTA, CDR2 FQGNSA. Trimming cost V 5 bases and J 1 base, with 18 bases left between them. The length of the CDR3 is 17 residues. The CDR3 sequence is CASSHPRAGRSYNEQFF. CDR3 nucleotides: TGTGCCAGCAGCCACCCCAGGGCAGGGAGGTCCTACAATGAGCAGTTCTTC.

The CDR3 reads CASFGRDRGFGDEQYF. DNA for the CDR3: TGTGCCAGCTTCGGGCGGGACAGGGGTTTTGGGGACGAGCAGTACTTC. This sequence joins TRBV5-6 and TRBJ2-7; 10 bases line up with TRBD1. V shed 7 bases and J 5 bases; nucleotides not matched to a gene: 15. CDR1 and CDR2 from the germline V gene are SGHDT and YYEEEE. CDR3 length equals 16 residues.